This paragraph reports one T cell receptor beta chain. This sample was included in a study of blood T cell repertoires in COVID-19. Overall study context: There were acute and convalescent COVID-19 samples, and they came from the United States, Italy and Spain.

Source study methods: Nucleated cell counts were estimated from reference gene primer amplification. The assay was immunoSEQ multiplex PCR, and TCRdb's table has in-frame clones only and misses some. The V and J calls and clone size come from that table; D and trimming were worked out from the DNA. The table has about 200,000 clones, 70% to 90% seen once. The source of this sequence is a woman in her forties or fifties with acute or convalescent COVID-19. The sequenced sample consisted of peripheral blood.

CDR3 residues: CASSEGTTLTYEQYF. The CDR3 nucleotides are TGCGCCAGCAGCGAGGGGACAACCCTAACCTACGAGCAGTACTTC. The rearrangement joins TRBV5-1 to TRBJ2-7; maybe TRBD1 (6 bases). Trimming took off 4 bases at V and 2 bases at J, with 16 bases between the two ends. The germline V gene has CDR1 SGHRS and CDR2 YFSETQ. The CDR3 extends over 15 amino acids.